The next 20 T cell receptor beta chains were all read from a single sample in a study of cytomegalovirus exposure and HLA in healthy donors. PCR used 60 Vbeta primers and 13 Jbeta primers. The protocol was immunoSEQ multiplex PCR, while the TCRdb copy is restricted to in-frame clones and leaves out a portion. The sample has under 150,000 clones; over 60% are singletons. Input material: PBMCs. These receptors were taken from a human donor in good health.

The CDR3 DNA follows: TGTGCCAGCAGTCGGACAGGGGGCCGTAGAGAGCAGTTCTTC. Its translation is CASSRTGGRREQFF. The genes are TRBV28 and TRBJ2-1, with 11 bases matching TRBD1. The trim removed 5 bases at V and 10 bases at J, leaving 7 bases unmatched. The CDR3 spans 14 residues. The germline V gene encodes CDR1 MDHEN and CDR2 SYDVKM.

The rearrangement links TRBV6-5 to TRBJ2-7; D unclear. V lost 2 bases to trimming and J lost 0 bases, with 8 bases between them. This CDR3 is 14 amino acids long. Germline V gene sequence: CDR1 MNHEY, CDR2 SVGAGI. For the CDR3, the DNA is TGTGCCAGCAGTTACGACTGGAGCTCCTACGAGCAGTACTTC. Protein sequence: CASSYDWSSYEQYF.

This CDR3 reads CASGLAGTRSTDTQYF. The CDR3 nucleotides read TGTGCTAGTGGTTTGGCCGGGACTAGAAGTACAGATACGCAGTATTTT. The chain carries TRBV12-5 and TRBJ2-3; 8 bases align to TRBD2. CDR3 length: 16 residues. From germline, CDR1 is LGHNT and CDR2 FRNRAP. The V and J ends lost 1 base and 3 bases, in that order; junction bases with no gene match: 6.

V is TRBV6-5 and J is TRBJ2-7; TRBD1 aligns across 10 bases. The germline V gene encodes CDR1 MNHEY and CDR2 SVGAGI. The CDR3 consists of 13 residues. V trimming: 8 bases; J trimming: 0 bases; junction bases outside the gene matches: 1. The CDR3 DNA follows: TGTGCCAGCCGGGACAGGGGCTCCTACGAGCAGTACTTC. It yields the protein CASRDRGSYEQYF.

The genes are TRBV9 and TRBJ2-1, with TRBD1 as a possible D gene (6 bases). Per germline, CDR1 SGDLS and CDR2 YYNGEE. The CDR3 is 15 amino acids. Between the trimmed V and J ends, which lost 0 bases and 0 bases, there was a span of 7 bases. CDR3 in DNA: TGTGCCAGCAGCGTAGGGGACAACTCCTACAATGAGCAGTTCTTC. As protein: CASSVGDNSYNEQFF.

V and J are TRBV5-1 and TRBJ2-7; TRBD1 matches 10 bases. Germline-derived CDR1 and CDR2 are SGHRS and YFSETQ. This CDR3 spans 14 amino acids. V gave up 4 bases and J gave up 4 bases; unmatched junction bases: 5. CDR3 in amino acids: CASSGPGQGYEQYF. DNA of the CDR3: TGCGCCAGCAGCGGACCGGGACAGGGGTACGAGCAGTACTTC. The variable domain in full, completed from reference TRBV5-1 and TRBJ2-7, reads KAGVTQTPRYLIKTRGQQVTLSCSPISGHRSVSWYQQTPGQGLQFLFEYFSETQRNKGNFPGRFSGRQFSNSRSEMNVSTLELGDSALYLCASSGPGQGYEQYFGPGTRLTVT.

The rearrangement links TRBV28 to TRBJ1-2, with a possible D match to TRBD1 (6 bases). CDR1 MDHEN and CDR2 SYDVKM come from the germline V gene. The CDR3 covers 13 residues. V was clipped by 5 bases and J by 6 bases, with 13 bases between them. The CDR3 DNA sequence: TGTGCCAGCAGTGTCCAGGGGCGGGATGGCTACACCTTC. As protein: CASSVQGRDGYTF.

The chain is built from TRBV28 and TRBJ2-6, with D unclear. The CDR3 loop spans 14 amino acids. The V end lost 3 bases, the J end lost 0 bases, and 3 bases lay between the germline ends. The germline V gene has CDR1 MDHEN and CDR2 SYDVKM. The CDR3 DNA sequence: TGTGCCAGCAGTTTGAGCTCTGGGGCCAACGTCCTGACTTTC. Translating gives CASSLSSGANVLTF.

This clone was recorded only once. The CDR3 protein is CASGTPRRNTEAFF. The CDR3 region has the DNA TGTGCCAGCGGGACTCCGAGGAGGAACACTGAAGCTTTCTTT. The chain uses TRBV27 and TRBJ1-1, with a possible D match to TRBD1 (5 bases). CDR3 size: 14 residues. Germline loops: CDR1 MNHEY, CDR2 SMNVEV (reference sequence). The V gene lost 8 bases and the J gene lost 1 base, with 14 bases spanning the gap.

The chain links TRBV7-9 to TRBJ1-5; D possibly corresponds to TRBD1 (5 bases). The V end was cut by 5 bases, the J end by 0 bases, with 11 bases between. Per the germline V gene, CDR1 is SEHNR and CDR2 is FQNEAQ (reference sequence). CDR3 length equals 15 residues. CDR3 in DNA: TGTGCCAGCAGCGGGGGGGAGAATAGCAATCAGCCCCAGCATTTT. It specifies CASSGGENSNQPQHF.

The CDR3 region is CASSFSTYPNYGYTF. CDR3 nucleotide sequence: TGTGCCAGCAGCTTCTCCACTTACCCTAACTATGGCTACACCTTC. The chain joins TRBV5-4 to TRBJ1-2; D is uncertain. The CDR3 runs 15 residues. Trimming removed 2 bases at V and 0 bases at J, with 11 bases between. CDR1 is SGHNT, CDR2 YYREEE, per germline (reference sequence).

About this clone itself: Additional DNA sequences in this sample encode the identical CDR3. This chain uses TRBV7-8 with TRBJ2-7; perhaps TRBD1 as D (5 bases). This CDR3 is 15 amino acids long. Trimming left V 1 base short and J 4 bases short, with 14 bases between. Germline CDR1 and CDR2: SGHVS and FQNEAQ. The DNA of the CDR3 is TGTGCCAGCAGCTTAGGCGTGCAGGGTGTTTACGAGCAGTACTTC. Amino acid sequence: CASSLGVQGVYEQYF. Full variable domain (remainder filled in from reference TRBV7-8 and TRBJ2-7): GAGVSQSPRYKVAKRGQDVALRCDPISGHVSLFWYQQALGQGPEFLTYFQNEAQLDKSGLPSDRFFAERPEGSVSTLKIQRTQQEDSAVYLCASSLGVQGVYEQYFGPGTRLTVT.

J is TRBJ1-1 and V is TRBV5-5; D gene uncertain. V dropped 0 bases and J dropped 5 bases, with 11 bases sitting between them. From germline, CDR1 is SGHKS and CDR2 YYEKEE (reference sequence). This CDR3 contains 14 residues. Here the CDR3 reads CASSLAGGKTEAFF. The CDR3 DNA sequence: TGTGCCAGCAGCTTGGCGGGAGGGAAGACTGAAGCTTTCTTT. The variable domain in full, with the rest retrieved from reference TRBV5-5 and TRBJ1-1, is DAGVTQSPTHLIKTRGQQVTLRCSPISGHKSVSWYQQVLGQGPQFIFQYYEKEERGRGNFPDRFSARQFPNYSSELNVNALLLGDSALYLCASSLAGGKTEAFFGQGTRLTVV.

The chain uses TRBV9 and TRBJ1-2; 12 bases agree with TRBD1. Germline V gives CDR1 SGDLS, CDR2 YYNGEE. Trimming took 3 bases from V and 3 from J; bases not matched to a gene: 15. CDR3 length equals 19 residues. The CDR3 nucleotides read TGTGCCAGCAGCGAACCCGGGACAGGGGGCGAGCTGCAACACTATGGCTACACCTTC. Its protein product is CASSEPGTGGELQHYGYTF.

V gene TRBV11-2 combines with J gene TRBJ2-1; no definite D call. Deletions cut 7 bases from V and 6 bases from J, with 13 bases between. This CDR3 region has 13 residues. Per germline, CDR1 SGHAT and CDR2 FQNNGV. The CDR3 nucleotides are TGTGCCAGCAACTGGGCGAGAAGCAATGAGCAGTTCTTC. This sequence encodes CASNWARSNEQFF.

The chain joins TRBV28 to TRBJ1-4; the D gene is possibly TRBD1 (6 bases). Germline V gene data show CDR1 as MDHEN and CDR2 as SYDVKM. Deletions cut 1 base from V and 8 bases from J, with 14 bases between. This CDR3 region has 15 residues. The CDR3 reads CASSLSHRVDEKLFF. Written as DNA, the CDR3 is TGTGCCAGCAGTTTATCCCACAGGGTGGACGAAAAACTGTTTTTT.

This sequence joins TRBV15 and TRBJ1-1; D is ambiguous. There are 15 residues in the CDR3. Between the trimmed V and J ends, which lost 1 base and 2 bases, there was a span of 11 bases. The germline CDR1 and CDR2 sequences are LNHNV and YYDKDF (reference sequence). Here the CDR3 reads CATSRGAGFNTEAFF. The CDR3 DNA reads TGTGCCACCAGCAGAGGGGCGGGATTCAACACTGAAGCTTTCTTT. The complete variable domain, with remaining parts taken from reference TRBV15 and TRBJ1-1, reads DAMVIQNPRYQVTQFGKPVTLSCSQTLNHNVMYWYQQKSSQAPKLLFHYYDKDFNNEADTPDNFQSRRPNTSFCFLDIRSPGLGDTAMYLCATSRGAGFNTEAFFGQGTRLTVV.

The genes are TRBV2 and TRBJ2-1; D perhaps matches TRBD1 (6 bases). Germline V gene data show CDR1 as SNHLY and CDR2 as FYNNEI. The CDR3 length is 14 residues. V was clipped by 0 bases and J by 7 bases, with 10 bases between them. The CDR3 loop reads CASSEALQGNEQFF. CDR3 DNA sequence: TGTGCCAGCAGTGAAGCGCTTCAGGGGAATGAGCAGTTCTTC.

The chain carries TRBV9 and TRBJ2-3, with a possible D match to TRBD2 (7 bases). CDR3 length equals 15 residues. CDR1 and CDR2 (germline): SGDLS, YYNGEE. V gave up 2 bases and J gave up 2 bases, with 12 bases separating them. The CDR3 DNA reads TGTGCCAGCAGCGTGGGACGGGGGGCCACAGATACGCAGTATTTT. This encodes CASSVGRGATDTQYF.

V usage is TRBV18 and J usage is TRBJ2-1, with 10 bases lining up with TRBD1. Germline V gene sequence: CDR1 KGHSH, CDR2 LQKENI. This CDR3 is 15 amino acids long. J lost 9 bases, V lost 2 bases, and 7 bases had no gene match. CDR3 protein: CASSPKGTGVGEQFF. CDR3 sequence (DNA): TGTGCCAGCTCACCAAAGGGGACAGGGGTGGGTGAGCAGTTCTTC.